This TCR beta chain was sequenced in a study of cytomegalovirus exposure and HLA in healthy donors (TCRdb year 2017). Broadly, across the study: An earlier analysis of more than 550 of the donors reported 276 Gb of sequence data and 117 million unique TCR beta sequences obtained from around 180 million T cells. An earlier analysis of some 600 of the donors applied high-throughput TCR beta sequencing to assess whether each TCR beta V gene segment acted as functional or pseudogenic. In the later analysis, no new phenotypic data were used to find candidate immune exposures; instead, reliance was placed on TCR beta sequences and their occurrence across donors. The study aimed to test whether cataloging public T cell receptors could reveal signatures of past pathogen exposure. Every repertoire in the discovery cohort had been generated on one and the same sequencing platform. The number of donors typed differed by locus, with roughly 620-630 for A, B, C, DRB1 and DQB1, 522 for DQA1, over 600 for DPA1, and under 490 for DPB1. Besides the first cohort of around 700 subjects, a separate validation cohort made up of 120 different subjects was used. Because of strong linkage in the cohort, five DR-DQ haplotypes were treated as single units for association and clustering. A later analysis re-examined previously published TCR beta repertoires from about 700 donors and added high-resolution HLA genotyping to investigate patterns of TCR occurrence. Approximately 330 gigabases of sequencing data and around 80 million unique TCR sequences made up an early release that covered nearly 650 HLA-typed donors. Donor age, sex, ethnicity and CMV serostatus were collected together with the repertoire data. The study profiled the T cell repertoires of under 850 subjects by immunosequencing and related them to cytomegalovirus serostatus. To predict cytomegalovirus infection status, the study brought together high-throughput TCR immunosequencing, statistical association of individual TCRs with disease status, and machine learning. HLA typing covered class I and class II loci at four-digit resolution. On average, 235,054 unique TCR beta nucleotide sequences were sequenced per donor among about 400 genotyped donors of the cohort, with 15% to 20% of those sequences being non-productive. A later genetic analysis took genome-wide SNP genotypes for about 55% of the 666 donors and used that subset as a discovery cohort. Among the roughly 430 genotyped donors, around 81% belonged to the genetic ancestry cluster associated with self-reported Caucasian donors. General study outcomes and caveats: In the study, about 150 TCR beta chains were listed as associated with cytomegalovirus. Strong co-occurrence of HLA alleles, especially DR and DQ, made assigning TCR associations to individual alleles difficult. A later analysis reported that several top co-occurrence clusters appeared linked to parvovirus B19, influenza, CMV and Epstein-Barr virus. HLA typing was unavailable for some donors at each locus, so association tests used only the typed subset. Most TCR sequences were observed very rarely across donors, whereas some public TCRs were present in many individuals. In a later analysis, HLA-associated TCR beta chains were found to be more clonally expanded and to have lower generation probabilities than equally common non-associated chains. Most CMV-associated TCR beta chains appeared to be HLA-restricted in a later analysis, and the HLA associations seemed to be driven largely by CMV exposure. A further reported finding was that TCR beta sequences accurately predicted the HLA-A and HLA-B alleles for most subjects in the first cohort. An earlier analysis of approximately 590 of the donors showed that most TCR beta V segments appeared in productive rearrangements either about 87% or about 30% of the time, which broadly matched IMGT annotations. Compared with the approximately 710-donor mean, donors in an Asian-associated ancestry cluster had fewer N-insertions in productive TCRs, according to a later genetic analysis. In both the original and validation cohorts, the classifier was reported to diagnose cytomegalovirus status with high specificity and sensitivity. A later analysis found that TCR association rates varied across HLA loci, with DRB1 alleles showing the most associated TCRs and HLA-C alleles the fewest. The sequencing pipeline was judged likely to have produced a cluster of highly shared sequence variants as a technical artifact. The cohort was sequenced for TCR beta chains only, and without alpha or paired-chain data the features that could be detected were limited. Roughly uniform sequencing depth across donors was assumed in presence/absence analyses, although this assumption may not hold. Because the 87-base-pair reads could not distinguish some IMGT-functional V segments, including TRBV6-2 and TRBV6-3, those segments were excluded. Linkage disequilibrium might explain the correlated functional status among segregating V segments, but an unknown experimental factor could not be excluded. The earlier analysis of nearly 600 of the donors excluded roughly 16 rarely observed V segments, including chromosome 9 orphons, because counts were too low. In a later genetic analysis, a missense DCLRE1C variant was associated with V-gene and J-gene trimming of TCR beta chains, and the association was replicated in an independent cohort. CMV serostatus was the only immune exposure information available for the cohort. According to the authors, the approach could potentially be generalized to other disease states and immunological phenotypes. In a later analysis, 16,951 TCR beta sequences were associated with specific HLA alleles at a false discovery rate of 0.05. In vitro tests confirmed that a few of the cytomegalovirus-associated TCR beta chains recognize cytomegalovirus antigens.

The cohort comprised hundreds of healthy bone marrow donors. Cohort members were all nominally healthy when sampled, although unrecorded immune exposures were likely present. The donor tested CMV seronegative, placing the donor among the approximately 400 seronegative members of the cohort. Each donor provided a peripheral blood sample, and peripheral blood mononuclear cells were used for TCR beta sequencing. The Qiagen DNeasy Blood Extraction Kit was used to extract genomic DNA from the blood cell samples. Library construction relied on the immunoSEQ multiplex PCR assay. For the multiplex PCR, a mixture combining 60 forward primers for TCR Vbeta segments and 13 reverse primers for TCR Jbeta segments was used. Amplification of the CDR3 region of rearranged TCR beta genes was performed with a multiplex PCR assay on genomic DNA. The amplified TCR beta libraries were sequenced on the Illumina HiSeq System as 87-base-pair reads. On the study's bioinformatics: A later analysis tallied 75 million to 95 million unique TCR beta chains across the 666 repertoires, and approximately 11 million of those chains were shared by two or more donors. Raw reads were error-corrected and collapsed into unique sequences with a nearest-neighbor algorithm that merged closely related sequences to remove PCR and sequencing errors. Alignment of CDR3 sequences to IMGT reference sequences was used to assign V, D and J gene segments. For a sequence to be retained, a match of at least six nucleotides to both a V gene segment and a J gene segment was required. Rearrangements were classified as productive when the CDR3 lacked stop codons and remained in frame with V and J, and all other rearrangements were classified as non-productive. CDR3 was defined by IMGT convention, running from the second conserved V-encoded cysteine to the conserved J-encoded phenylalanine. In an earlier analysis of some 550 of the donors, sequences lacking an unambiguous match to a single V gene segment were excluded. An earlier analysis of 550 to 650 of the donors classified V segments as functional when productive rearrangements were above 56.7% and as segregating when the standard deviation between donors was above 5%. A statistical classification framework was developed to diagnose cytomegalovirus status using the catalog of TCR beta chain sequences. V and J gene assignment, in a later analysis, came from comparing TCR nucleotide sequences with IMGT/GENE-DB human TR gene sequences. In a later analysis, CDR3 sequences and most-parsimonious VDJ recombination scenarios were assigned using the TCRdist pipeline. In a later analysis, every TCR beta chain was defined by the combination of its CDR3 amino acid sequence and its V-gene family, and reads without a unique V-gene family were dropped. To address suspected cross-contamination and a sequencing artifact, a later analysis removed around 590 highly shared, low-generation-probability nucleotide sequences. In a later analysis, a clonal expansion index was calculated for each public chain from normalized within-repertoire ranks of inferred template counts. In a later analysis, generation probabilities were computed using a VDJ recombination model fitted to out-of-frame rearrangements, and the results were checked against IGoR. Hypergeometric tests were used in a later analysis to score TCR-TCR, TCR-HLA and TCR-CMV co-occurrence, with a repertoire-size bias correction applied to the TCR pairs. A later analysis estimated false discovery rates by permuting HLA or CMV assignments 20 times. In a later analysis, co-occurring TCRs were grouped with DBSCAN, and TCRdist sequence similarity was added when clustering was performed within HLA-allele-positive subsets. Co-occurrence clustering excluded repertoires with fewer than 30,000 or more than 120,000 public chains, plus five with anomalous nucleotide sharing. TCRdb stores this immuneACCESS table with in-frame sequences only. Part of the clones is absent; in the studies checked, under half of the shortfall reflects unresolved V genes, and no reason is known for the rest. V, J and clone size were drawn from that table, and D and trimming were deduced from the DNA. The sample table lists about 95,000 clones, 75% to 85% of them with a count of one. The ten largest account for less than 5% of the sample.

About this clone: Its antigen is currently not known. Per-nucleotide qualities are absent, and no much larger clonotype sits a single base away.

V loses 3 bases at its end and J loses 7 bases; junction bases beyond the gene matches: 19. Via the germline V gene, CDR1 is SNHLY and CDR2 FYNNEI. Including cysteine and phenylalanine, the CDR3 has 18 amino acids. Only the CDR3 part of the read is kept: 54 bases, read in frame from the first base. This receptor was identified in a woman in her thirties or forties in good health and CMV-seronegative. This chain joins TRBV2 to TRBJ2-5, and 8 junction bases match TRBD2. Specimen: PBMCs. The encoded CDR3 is CASSDVPGLGYVWGTQYF. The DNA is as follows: TGTGCCAGCAGTGATGTCCCGGGACTAGGTTATGTCTGGGGGACCCAGTACTTC.